This T cell receptor (beta chain) was recorded in a study of T cell responses to AZD1222 COVID-19 vaccine. Some clones are missing from TCRdb's copy, which holds only in-frame ones; the method was immunoSEQ multiplex PCR. The profile shows approximately 150,000 clones, 94% of them singletons. Points from the study as a whole: There were repertoire samples only from the period after the peak T cell response. Among spike-specific TCRs, nearly half reportedly target unmutated variant regions. At baseline, just five to seven AZD1222 recipients tested seropositive.

On this clone: Its antigen is unidentified.

The V and J ends lost 6 bases and 6 bases, in that order; junction bases with no gene match: 4. This CDR3 spans 14 amino acids. Germline CDR1 MRHNA, CDR2 SNTAGT. The TCR sequence derives from an adult in good health. The rearrangement joins TRBV6-4 to TRBJ1-4; 10 positions agree with TRBD1. The sequenced sample was peripheral blood, obtained on day 0 of AZD1222 vaccination. The chain's CDR3 is CASSPGTGDEKLFF. CDR3 DNA: TGTGCCAGCAGCCCCGGGACAGGGGATGAAAAACTGTTTTTT.